The source of this T cell receptor (beta chain) is a study of identical twins. This clonotype was seen only a few times. The CDR3 covers 13 residues. Germline CDR1 SEHNR, CDR2 FQNEAQ (reference sequence). TCRdb called the 5' RACE reads again in MiXCR, with one record for every CDR3 protein. This table holds approximately 190,000 distinct CDR3 sequences, approximately 15% found once. This sample also belongs to another study, concerning T cells expressing NK-cell markers.

Sequenced sample: CD8+ T cells sorted from blood. The sequence was collected from a woman younger than 30 in good health. The chain is built from TRBV7-9 and TRBJ2-2; D is unresolved. The CDR3 loop is CATSPPRTGELFF. CDR3 DNA: TGTGCTACCTCTCCCCCACGGACCGGGGAGCTGTTTTTT.